Described below is a single T cell receptor beta chain sequence and its context. The sample is drawn from a study of blood T cell repertoires in COVID-19. In the study overall: The United States, Italy and Spain provided the acute and convalescent COVID-19 samples. Sources were T cells, B-cell-depleted T cells, or PBMCs; the material itself was cDNA or gDNA.

Source study methods: It was from reference gene primer amplification that nucleated cell counts were estimated. This table comes from immunoSEQ multiplex PCR, and its TCRdb copy is limited to in-frame clones, with some not included. V and J calls and clone size follow that table, whereas D and trimming were derived from the DNA. The data contain under 300,000 clones, 85% of them singletons. The CDR3 spans 15 residues. The junction had 9 bases not matched to a gene; V was cut back by 3 bases and J by 9 bases. The germline gives CDR1 KGHSH, CDR2 LQKENI. This receptor was taken from a human donor in a cohort sampled during active COVID-19. The gene calls are TRBV18 and TRBJ2-2; TRBD2 aligns across 8 bases. The sample taken for sequencing was peripheral blood. CDR3 amino acids: CASSPGLDLRRELFF. The CDR3 coding sequence is TGTGCCAGCTCACCGGGACTAGATTTGAGGCGGGAGCTGTTTTTT.